Below, 21 T cell receptor beta chains from the same sample are listed, as sequenced in a study of blood T cell repertoires in COVID-19. Clones were read by immunoSEQ multiplex PCR, and TCRdb kept only the in-frame ones, dropping some. The sample comprises some 130,000 clones, about 91% of which are singletons, and 10% rests with the top ten. The sequenced sample consisted of peripheral blood. The receptors were sampled from a man aged 45-65 years with acute or convalescent COVID-19.

The chain has TRBV19 and TRBJ1-5; 8 positions match TRBD1. V trimming: 6 bases; J trimming: 6 bases; junction bases outside the gene matches: 10. Germline CDR1 LNHDA, CDR2 SQIVND (reference sequence). The CDR3 spans 15 residues. The CDR3 coding sequence is TGTGCCAGTAGGGAATGGACAGGGAGGGCTCAGCCCCAGCATTTT. Protein product: CASREWTGRAQPQHF.

This clone was recorded a few times. The chain links TRBV18 to TRBJ2-3, with D perhaps matching TRBD1 (5 bases). In germline, CDR1 is KGHSH, CDR2 LQKENI. The CDR3 is made up of 14 amino acids. Trimming took 3 bases from V and 4 from J, leaving 11 bases between them. The CDR3 DNA is TGTGCCAGCTCACCGAATCCGACAGCAGATACGCAGTATTTT. It encodes CASSPNPTADTQYF.

The CDR3 DNA reads as TGTGCCAGCAGTCCAGGGGACGGATCCTACGAGCAGTACTTC. It yields the protein CASSPGDGSYEQYF. The chain links TRBV28 to TRBJ2-7; maybe TRBD1 (6 bases). Germline V gene lookup returns CDR1 MDHEN and CDR2 SYDVKM. This CDR3 contains 14 residues. Trimming took 5 bases from V and 1 from J, leaving 12 bases between them.

The chain carries TRBV9 and TRBJ2-1, with D tentatively TRBD2 (6 bases). CDR3 length: 16 residues. Trimming removed 0 bases from V and 8 bases from J, with 18 bases in between. CDR1 is SGDLS, CDR2 YYNGEE, per germline. The CDR3 DNA follows: TGTGCCAGCAGCGTAGAGTCCGGGGGAAGTGGGGATGAGCAGTTCTTC. Amino acid sequence: CASSVESGGSGDEQFF.

The chain recombines TRBV19 with TRBJ1-5; 7 bases line up with TRBD1. V lost 6 bases, J lost 5 bases, and 7 bases stayed unmatched. The CDR3 is made up of 14 amino acids. Germline values: CDR1 LNHDA, CDR2 SQIVND (reference sequence). CDR3 amino acids: CASRGDRIYQPQHF. DNA of the CDR3: TGTGCCAGTAGGGGGGACAGAATCTATCAGCCCCAGCATTTT.

V is TRBV28 and J is TRBJ1-1; the D gene is possibly TRBD1 (6 bases). There are 15 residues in the CDR3. Trimming removed 5 bases from V and 1 base from J, with 14 bases in between. CDR1 MDHEN and CDR2 SYDVKM come from the germline V gene. The DNA of the CDR3 is TGTGCCAGCAGTCCACCCGGGGGGGCGAACACTGAAGCTTTCTTT. It is translated as CASSPPGGANTEAFF.

The V call is TRBV5-1, the J call TRBJ1-3, with a possible D match to TRBD1 (5 bases). The V and J ends lost 5 bases and 0 bases respectively, with 12 bases between them. The CDR3 has 15 amino acids. Germline loops: CDR1 SGHRS, CDR2 YFSETQ. In nucleotides, the CDR3 is TGCGCCAGCAGTCCCGGGGACTACTCTGGAAACACCATATATTTT. Amino acids: CASSPGDYSGNTIYF.

The rearrangement links TRBV21-1 to TRBJ1-3. TRBV21-1 is a known pseudogene. CDR3 size: 20 residues. The DNA for the CDR3 is TGTGCCAGCAGCAAAGCAGCAGGCCGGGGTCAGACGTCCTCTGGAAACACCATATATTTT. Its protein is CASSKAAGRGQTSSGNTIYF.

The chain employs TRBV5-1 and TRBJ2-1, with a tentative D call TRBD1 (5 bases). The V end lost 4 bases, the J end lost 5 bases, and 13 bases lay between the germline ends. This CDR3 contains 14 residues. Looked up from germline, CDR1 is SGHRS and CDR2 is YFSETQ. The CDR3 sequence: CASSVVGANNEQFF. The CDR3 coding sequence is TGCGCCAGCAGCGTAGTTGGGGCCAACAATGAGCAGTTCTTC.

V is TRBV27 and J is TRBJ1-1; TRBD1 matches at 7 bases. CDR3 length: 15 amino acids. CDR1 and CDR2 from the germline V gene are MNHEY and SMNVEV (reference sequence). V lost 5 bases to trimming and J lost 0 bases; unmatched junction nucleotides: 6. The CDR3 DNA sequence: TGTGCCAGCAGTATAACAGGGGTAATGAACACTGAAGCTTTCTTT. It translates to CASSITGVMNTEAFF.

The rearrangement links TRBV7-6 to TRBJ2-7; 11 bases line up with TRBD2. Germline V gene data show CDR1 as SGHVS and CDR2 as FNYEAQ. CDR3 size: 16 residues. J was trimmed by 3 bases and V by 5 bases; bases with no gene match: 9. The chain's CDR3 is CASSSIAGGSGYEQYF. The CDR3 DNA is TGTGCCAGCAGCAGCATAGCGGGAGGGTCTGGCTACGAGCAGTACTTC.

The chain employs TRBV3-1 (or the pseudogene TRBV3-2) and TRBJ2-7; D perhaps matches TRBD1 (6 bases). With 4 bases removed from V and 7 bases from J, the gap between germline ends came to 23 bases. Germline CDR1 reads LGHDT; CDR2 reads YNNKEL (reference sequence). The CDR3 spans 16 residues. The DNA of the CDR3 is TGTGCCAGCAGCCCCACGACAGGTTTTTTTTCAAGGGAGCAGTACTTC. This encodes CASSPTTGFFSREQYF.

The sample holds many counts of this clone. The chain employs TRBV3-1 (or the pseudogene TRBV3-2) and TRBJ2-1, with 7 bases that match TRBD2. The junction had 5 bases not matched to a gene; V was cut back by 5 bases and J by 10 bases. Germline CDR1 reads LGHDT; CDR2 reads YNNKEL (reference sequence). CDR3 length: 12 amino acids. The CDR3 DNA is TGTGCCAGCAGCGCCGCTAGCGGCGAGCAGTTCTTC. This encodes CASSAASGEQFF.

The V and J genes are TRBV9 and TRBJ1-2, with 7 bases aligning to TRBD1. The CDR3 spans 15 residues. Germline CDR1 SGDLS, CDR2 YYNGEE. With V trimmed by 4 bases and J by 5 bases, 11 bases remained unmatched. Written as DNA, the CDR3 is TGTGCCAGCAGCCTCGGGACAGAACTGGGGTATGGCTACACCTTC. Its translation is CASSLGTELGYGYTF.

The chain links TRBV18 to TRBJ1-1; 10 bases align to TRBD1. CDR3 length equals 14 residues. The ends lost 1 base at V and 5 bases at J; junction bases unmatched: 1. Germline V gene lookup returns CDR1 KGHSH and CDR2 LQKENI. DNA of the CDR3: TGTGCCAGCTCACCACGACAGGGGGCGACTGAAGCTTTCTTT. Its translation is CASSPRQGATEAFF.

The chain combines TRBV30 with TRBJ2-7; tentatively, D is TRBD2 (6 bases). Germline CDR1 and CDR2: GTSNPN and SVGIG (reference sequence). The CDR3 sequence is 16 residues long. The germline V and J ends were trimmed by 1 base and 3 bases, with 19 bases remaining between them. CDR3 loop: CAWSAFDGGAHYEQYF. CDR3 in DNA: TGTGCCTGGAGTGCCTTTGACGGAGGGGCCCACTACGAGCAGTACTTC.

This chain joins TRBV2 and TRBJ1-2; D is ambiguous. The germline V gene has CDR1 SNHLY and CDR2 FYNNEI. The germline V and J ends were trimmed by 2 bases and 11 bases, with 9 bases remaining between them. The CDR3 is 11 residues long. The CDR3 protein is CASSENQAYTF. The DNA of the CDR3 is TGTGCCAGCAGTGAAAACCAAGCGTACACCTTC. Filled out from reference TRBV2 and TRBJ1-2, the complete variable domain reads EPEVTQTPSHQVTQMGQEVILRCVPISNHLYFYWYRQILGQKVEFLVSFYNNEISEKSEIFDDQFSVERPDGSNFTLKIRSTKLEDSAMYFCASSENQAYTFGSGTRLTVV.

This clone was observed a single time. The chain combines TRBV5-1 with TRBJ2-3; the match to TRBD2 covers 16 bases. V was clipped by 4 bases and J by 4 bases; unmatched bases: 12. The CDR3 spans 19 residues. Germline CDR1 reads SGHRS; CDR2 reads YFSETQ. DNA of the CDR3: TGCGCCAGCAGCCTACAACCTGGGACTAGCGGGGGGGTGTCAGATACGCAGTATTTT. Protein sequence: CASSLQPGTSGGVSDTQYF.

The chain uses TRBV19 and TRBJ1-1; TRBD1 agrees at 8 bases. V gave up 1 base and J gave up 4 bases; unmatched junction bases: 8. Looked up from germline, CDR1 is LNHDA and CDR2 is SQIVND (reference sequence). The CDR3 consists of 16 residues. CDR3 loop: CASSIGTGGESTEAFF. The DNA for the CDR3 is TGTGCCAGTAGTATAGGAACAGGGGGAGAGAGCACTGAAGCTTTCTTT.

The V gene is TRBV5-1, the J gene TRBJ2-7; TRBD2 aligns across 12 bases. The germline V gene has CDR1 SGHRS and CDR2 YFSETQ. This CDR3 is 19 amino acids long. The trim removed 0 bases at V and 0 bases at J, leaving 10 bases unmatched. The CDR3 DNA reads TGCGCCAGCAGCTTGGGCCCTACTAGCGGGGGGCTTAGCTCCTACGAGCAGTACTTC. Its protein product is CASSLGPTSGGLSSYEQYF.

This clone has a handful of counts. This chain's CDR3 is CASSLSGGSEAFF. The CDR3 DNA reads as TGTGCCAGCAGTTTATCTGGCGGTAGCGAAGCTTTCTTT. The chain employs TRBV27 and TRBJ1-1; D gene uncertain. Trimming removed 0 bases at V and 8 bases at J, with 10 bases between. The CDR3 runs 13 residues. Germline V gene sequence: CDR1 MNHEY, CDR2 SMNVEV (reference sequence).